The 10 T cell receptor beta chains reported below all come from one sample, sequenced in a study of blood T cell repertoires in COVID-19. Clones were sequenced by immunoSEQ multiplex PCR, and TCRdb holds only the in-frame ones, with some missing. Of hundreds of thousands of clones in the sample, roughly 89% are singletons; the top ten hold more than 12%. Sequences were obtained from PBMCs or T cells enriched from blood (not recorded which). The receptors derive from a man aged 25-45 years who had been exposed to COVID-19.

This clone was counted a single time. The chain has TRBV2 and TRBJ2-7; the D gene is possibly TRBD1 (5 bases). V was shortened by 6 bases and J by 2 bases, with 20 bases between the two germline ends. The CDR3 has 16 residues. Germline CDR1 and CDR2: SNHLY and FYNNEI. This CDR3 is CASSPPPWGQAYEQYF. CDR3 bases: TGTGCCAGCAGCCCCCCTCCCTGGGGCCAAGCCTACGAGCAGTACTTC.

CDR3 residues: CASSPGPGQGEKLFF. The CDR3 nucleotides read TGCGCCAGCAGCCCCGGACCGGGACAAGGTGAAAAACTGTTTTTT. The chain couples TRBV5-1 to TRBJ1-4; the D gene is possibly TRBD1 (6 bases). The CDR3 sequence is 15 residues long. Germline assignment: CDR1 SGHRS and CDR2 YFSETQ. V dropped 4 bases and J dropped 7 bases, with 17 bases sitting between them.

V usage is TRBV29-1 and J usage is TRBJ2-5; 8 bases agree with TRBD1. Germline V gives CDR1 SQVTM, CDR2 ANQGSEA. V was pared by 1 base and J by 4 bases, with 5 bases of the junction left unmatched. The CDR3 consists of 14 residues. As DNA, the CDR3 is TGCAGCGTTGAAGGGACAGGGAGACCAGAGACCCAGTACTTC. Amino acid sequence: CSVEGTGRPETQYF.

V gene TRBV10-3 combines with J gene TRBJ2-5, with a possible D match to TRBD2 (5 bases). Germline CDR1 and CDR2: ENHRY and SYGVKD. The CDR3 extends over 14 amino acids. The germline V and J ends were trimmed by 4 bases and 2 bases, with 11 bases remaining between them. The CDR3, as DNA: TGTGCCATCAGTGGCGGACGGGAACAAGAGACCCAGTACTTC. It specifies CAISGGREQETQYF.

This sequence joins TRBV19 and TRBJ1-4; perhaps TRBD1 as D (6 bases). The V end was cut by 7 bases, the J end by 10 bases, with 22 bases between. This CDR3 region has 15 residues. The V gene's germline CDR1 is LNHDA and CDR2 SQIVND (reference sequence). CDR3: CASNTKQGSIRKLFF. The CDR3 DNA reads as TGTGCCAGTAACACTAAACAGGGTTCGATAAGAAAACTGTTTTTT.

This clone was recorded only once. This chain uses TRBV27 with TRBJ2-7; 7 bases agree with TRBD1. The V and J ends lost 6 bases and 5 bases, in that order; junction bases with no gene match: 4. The CDR3 is 12 amino acids. Germline V lookup: CDR1 MNHEY, CDR2 SMNVEV (reference sequence). The CDR3 nucleotides are TGTGCCAGCAGGAAAGGGGGCAACGAGCAGTACTTC. This encodes CASRKGGNEQYF.

J is TRBJ2-2 and V is TRBV4-1, with 8 bases identical to TRBD1. The CDR3 is 15 residues long. Germline CDR1 and CDR2: MGHRA and YSYEKL. V lost 3 bases to trimming and J lost 2 bases; unmatched junction nucleotides: 2. CDR3 sequence reads: CASSQGQANTGELFF. The CDR3 bases are TGCGCCAGCAGCCAGGGACAGGCCAACACCGGGGAGCTGTTTTTT.

Notes on this clone: Other DNA sequences in this sample translate to the same CDR3. The rearrangement links TRBV27 to TRBJ2-7; a weak D match, TRBD1 (5 bases). There are 12 residues in the CDR3. V was pared by 5 bases and J by 3 bases, with 8 bases between. Germline CDR1 and CDR2: MNHEY and SMNVEV (reference sequence). The DNA of the CDR3 is TGTGCCAGCAGTAGCCAGGGCTACGAGCAGTACTTC. Its translation: CASSSQGYEQYF.

The V call is TRBV5-1, the J call TRBJ1-4, with 8 bases that match TRBD1. The CDR3 sequence is 13 residues long. The germline V gene encodes CDR1 SGHRS and CDR2 YFSETQ. The junction had 5 bases not matched to a gene; V was cut back by 5 bases and J by 8 bases. The CDR3 DNA reads as TGCGCCAGCAGACAGGACAGGGAAGAAAAACTGTTTTTT. This sequence encodes CASRQDREEKLFF.

This chain uses TRBV7-9 with TRBJ2-1, with TRBD2 matching 8 bases. The CDR3 length is 14 residues. V lost 7 bases to trimming and J lost 2 bases; unmatched junction nucleotides: 4. Germline V gene sequence: CDR1 SEHNR, CDR2 FQNEAQ (reference sequence). The CDR3 DNA follows: TGTGCCAGCATCCCGGGACTAGCCTACAATGAGCAGTTCTTC. Its protein product is CASIPGLAYNEQFF.